Listed below are T cell receptor beta chains from one sample, sequenced in a study of cytomegalovirus exposure and HLA in healthy donors. Data came from immunoSEQ multiplex PCR; TCRdb stores just in-frame clones and leaves some out. Found here are 84,000 or so clones, about 80% of them singletons; the top ten hold 1.2% to 1.5%. The sample was PBMCs. The receptor source for this set is a male donor in good health and CMV-seronegative. Each CDR3 is given with its conserved first and last residue. D genes are given only for firm matches. Clone size, where shown, is once, few, many, or a class for clones that have expanded.

clone_size,cdr3_length,v_call,d_call,j_call,cdr3_aa,cdr3_nt
few,15,TRBV7-2,-,TRBJ2-1,CASSLSSGSHNEQFF,TGTGCCAGCAGCTTAAGTTCGGGATCACACAATGAGCAGTTCTTC
-,15,TRBV28,TRBD1,TRBJ2-7,CASRPSRDRRYEQYF,TGTGCCAGCAGACCATCCCGGGACAGGAGGTACGAGCAGTACTTC
-,12,TRBV29-1,-,TRBJ1-1,CSVESDAVRAFF,TGCAGCGTTGAATCCGACGCGGTCAGAGCTTTCTTT
few,14,TRBV11-2,-,TRBJ2-7,CASSFSGQMGEQYF,TGTGCCAGCAGCTTTAGCGGTCAAATGGGGGAGCAGTACTTC
-,15,TRBV9,-,TRBJ1-5,CASSVGEGSNQPQHF,TGTGCCAGCAGCGTGGGGGAGGGGAGCAATCAGCCCCAGCATTTT
once,10,TRBV28,-,TRBJ2-5,CARRQETQYF,TGTGCCAGGAGACAAGAGACCCAGTACTTC
-,15,TRBV5-4,-,TRBJ2-1,CASNARVSPGNEQFF,TGTGCCAGCAACGCCCGGGTCTCACCCGGTAATGAGCAGTTCTTC
-,16,TRBV11-2,-,TRBJ2-1,CASSLTGTLSYNEQFF,TGTGCCAGCAGCCTCACAGGGACGCTGTCCTACAATGAGCAGTTCTTC
-,14,TRBV19,-,TRBJ2-7,CASSVPGGSYEQYF,TGTGCCAGTAGTGTCCCCGGGGGCTCCTACGAGCAGTACTTC
-,14,TRBV6-4,-,TRBJ2-7,CASSDTSKTGEQYF,TGTGCCAGCAGTGACACCTCTAAAACAGGCGAGCAGTACTTC
-,13,TRBV27,-,TRBJ1-1,CASRPTGGTEAFF,TGTGCCAGCAGGCCGACTGGAGGCACTGAAGCTTTCTTT
few,12,TRBV4-1,-,TRBJ2-1,CASSQESGPLFF,TGCGCCAGCAGCCAAGAGTCAGGGCCTCTTTTCTTC
-,15,TRBV4-1,-,TRBJ1-1,CASSHLGGIDTEAFF,TGCGCCAGCAGCCATTTGGGGGGGATAGACACTGAAGCTTTCTTT
-,16,TRBV5-5,-,TRBJ1-4,CASSLAIRLPNEKLFF,TGTGCCAGCAGCTTGGCCATCAGGCTTCCTAATGAAAAACTGTTTTTT
-,16,TRBV7-8,-,TRBJ2-1,CASSLARWGDYNEQFF,TGTGCCAGCAGCTTAGCCCGCTGGGGGGACTACAATGAGCAGTTCTTC
-,14,TRBV19,TRBD1,TRBJ1-5,CASSSGQVGQPQHF,TGTGCCAGTAGTTCTGGACAGGTCGGTCAGCCCCAGCATTTT
few,13,TRBV10-2,-,TRBJ1-1,CASGTGDLIEAFF,TGCGCCAGCGGAACGGGGGACCTGATTGAAGCTTTCTTT
-,15,TRBV6-1,TRBD1,TRBJ1-4,CASSPGQGIAEKLFF,TGTGCCAGCAGTCCTGGACAGGGTATAGCAGAAAAACTGTTTTTT
-,16,TRBV19,-,TRBJ1-5,CASRAGVNLGNQPQHF,TGTGCCAGTAGGGCGGGCGTCAACTTAGGAAATCAGCCCCAGCATTTT
-,15,TRBV6-5,TRBD2,TRBJ2-3,CASSQTSGRAATQYF,TGTGCCAGCAGCCAGACTAGCGGGAGGGCCGCTACGCAGTATTTT
-,16,TRBV9,TRBD2,TRBJ2-1,CASSVVSSGGAGEQFF,TGTGCCAGCAGCGTAGTGTCTAGCGGGGGGGCAGGTGAGCAGTTCTTC
-,15,TRBV9,TRBD2,TRBJ2-5,CASSALAGKEETQYF,TGTGCCAGCAGCGCTCTAGCGGGAAAGGAAGAGACCCAGTACTTC
few,15,TRBV5-1,TRBD2,TRBJ2-3,CASSFLSGGDDTQYF,TGCGCCAGCAGCTTTCTTAGCGGGGGGGACGATACGCAGTATTTT
-,15,TRBV6-5,TRBD1,TRBJ1-2,CASSYQRDRDYGYTF,TGTGCCAGCAGTTATCAAAGGGACAGAGACTATGGCTACACCTTC
few,13,TRBV19,-,TRBJ2-3,CATSRGWRDTQYF,TGTGCCACCTCCCGGGGGTGGAGAGATACGCAGTATTTT
-,17,TRBV7-2,TRBD1,TRBJ2-2,CASSLGSGTANTGELFF,TGTGCCAGCAGCTTAGGCTCCGGGACAGCGAACACCGGGGAGCTGTTTTTT
-,12,TRBV28,-,TRBJ2-7,CASSPGVREQYF,TGTGCCAGCAGTCCCGGGGTGCGCGAGCAGTACTTC
-,15,TRBV7-2,-,TRBJ2-3,CASSFRQGPEDTQYF,TGTGCCAGCAGCTTCAGACAAGGCCCCGAGGATACGCAGTATTTT
-,14,TRBV6-1,-,TRBJ2-5,CASSDSNSQETQYF,TGTGCCAGCAGTGATTCAAACAGCCAAGAGACCCAGTACTTC
few,15,TRBV5-1,TRBD1,TRBJ1-2,CASSKDRGPTYGYTF,TGCGCCAGCAGTAAAGACAGGGGGCCGACCTATGGCTACACCTTC
once,15,TRBV6-5,TRBD1,TRBJ2-7,CASSPTGSVSYEQYF,TGTGCCAGCAGCCCGACAGGGTCCGTCTCCTACGAGCAGTACTTC
-,14,TRBV9,-,TRBJ2-3,CASSVVGVSDTQYF,TGTGCCAGCAGCGTTGTGGGAGTGTCAGATACGCAGTATTTT
-,16,TRBV4-1,-,TRBJ2-6,CASSQVERSGANVLTF,TGCGCCAGCAGCCAAGTAGAGAGGTCTGGGGCCAACGTCCTGACTTTC
-,15,TRBV9,-,TRBJ2-3,CASSVAGTSTDTQYF,TGTGCCAGCAGCGTAGCGGGGACTAGCACAGATACGCAGTATTTT
-,14,TRBV19,-,TRBJ2-7,CASSIMTGAYEQYF,TGTGCCAGTAGTATAATGACAGGCGCGTACGAGCAGTACTTC
-,16,TRBV5-1,TRBD1,TRBJ1-3,CASSGGQFNSGNTIYF,TGCGCCAGCAGCGGGGGACAGTTTAACTCTGGAAACACCATATATTTT
once,10,TRBV7-2,-,TRBJ2-7,CASSRYEQYF,TGTGCCAGCAGTCGCTACGAGCAGTACTTC
-,13,TRBV7-2,-,TRBJ2-4,CASSLDRHRFQYF,TGTGCCAGCAGCTTAGACAGGCACAGGTTTCAGTACTTC
-,16,TRBV5-6,-,TRBJ2-2,CASSWGDGENTGELFF,TGTGCCAGCAGCTGGGGAGACGGAGAGAACACCGGGGAGCTGTTTTTT
-,12,TRBV7-8,-,TRBJ2-1,CASGPRPSEQFF,TGTGCCAGCGGGCCCAGGCCCAGCGAGCAGTTCTTC
-,14,TRBV5-5,TRBD1,TRBJ1-2,CASSLGIQGRGYTF,TGTGCCAGCAGCTTGGGTATACAGGGGAGAGGCTACACCTTC
-,14,TRBV11-2,TRBD1,TRBJ1-1,CASSLGTANTEAFF,TGTGCCAGCAGCCTCGGGACAGCGAACACTGAAGCTTTCTTT
-,15,TRBV5-4,TRBD2,TRBJ2-7,CASRAAGTSDYEQYF,TGTGCCAGCAGGGCGGCCGGGACTAGCGACTACGAGCAGTACTTC
-,17,TRBV4-3,TRBD2,TRBJ2-1,CASSQVSSGRAINEQFF,TGCGCCAGCAGCCAAGTCAGTAGCGGGAGGGCTATTAATGAGCAGTTCTTC
few,17,TRBV27,-,TRBJ1-5,CASSLQGGTYSNQPQHF,TGTGCCAGCAGTTTGCAGGGAGGAACCTATAGCAATCAGCCCCAGCATTTT
few,15,TRBV9,TRBD1,TRBJ2-1,CASSGPGQYYNEQFF,TGTGCCAGCAGCGGACCGGGACAGTACTACAATGAGCAGTTCTTC
-,15,TRBV9,TRBD1,TRBJ2-3,CASSVDGTVADTQYF,TGTGCCAGCAGCGTAGACGGGACAGTGGCAGATACGCAGTATTTT
-,15,TRBV19,TRBD2,TRBJ2-7,CASSIPVREPFEQYF,TGTGCCAGTAGTATCCCAGTGCGGGAGCCGTTCGAGCAGTACTTC
once,15,TRBV7-8,-,TRBJ2-5,CASSYWGRVGETQYF,TGTGCCAGCAGCTACTGGGGCAGGGTAGGAGAGACCCAGTACTTC
-,12,TRBV7-9,-,TRBJ1-5,CASSLGTQPQHF,TGTGCCAGCAGCTTAGGGACACAGCCCCAGCATTTT